These 11 T cell receptor beta chains were all obtained from the same sample, sequenced in a study of somatic mutations in cytotoxic T cells in rheumatoid arthritis. Produced via immunoSEQ multiplex PCR; TCRdb's table is partial and in-frame only. The sample has just over 15,000 clones; roughly 77% are singletons. The material sequenced was CD8+ T cells sorted from blood. The receptor source for this set is an adult with rheumatoid arthritis.

The chain links TRBV6-6 to TRBJ1-2; D is uncertain. The V end was cut by 6 bases, the J end by 6 bases, with 17 bases between. CDR3 length equals 14 residues. The germline V gene encodes CDR1 MNHNY and CDR2 SVGAGI (reference sequence). As DNA, the CDR3 is TGTGCCAGCAGCCCTTTGGTTGCATTGGATGGCTACACCTTC. Translating it yields CASSPLVALDGYTF.

The rearrangement links TRBV5-1 to TRBJ1-3; no definite D call. The V and J ends lost 0 bases and 0 bases respectively, with 13 bases between them. The CDR3 is 17 residues long. CDR1 is SGHRS and CDR2 is YFSETQ in the germline V gene. The chain's CDR3 is CASSLVGGLSSGNTIYF. The CDR3 DNA reads TGCGCCAGCAGCTTGGTGGGAGGTTTAAGCTCTGGAAACACCATATATTTT.

CDR3 nucleotide sequence: TGTGCCAGCAGTGCTGACGACAGGGGGCATGGCAATCAGCCCCAGCATTTT. It specifies CASSADDRGHGNQPQHF. This rearrangement joins TRBV27 to TRBJ1-5; 10 nucleotides match TRBD1. The CDR3 is made up of 17 amino acids. Germline lookup yields CDR1 MNHEY and CDR2 SMNVEV (reference sequence). The V gene end was trimmed by 5 bases and the J gene end by 2 bases; junction bases not matched to a gene: 9.

This chain connects TRBV7-8 to TRBJ2-7; D is perhaps TRBD1 (6 bases). The CDR3 length is 14 residues. Trimming pared 1 base from V and 5 bases from J, leaving 12 bases between. Germline CDR1 and CDR2: SGHVS and FQNEAQ. CDR3 in DNA: TGTGCCAGCAGCTTAGTGATTGGGGGCGACGAGCAGTACTTC. Its translation is CASSLVIGGDEQYF.

The gene calls are TRBV18 and TRBJ1-4; 7 nucleotides align to TRBD1. This CDR3 spans 16 amino acids. Germline V CDR1 and CDR2: KGHSH, LQKENI. V trimming: 3 bases; J trimming: 7 bases; junction bases outside the gene matches: 11. The CDR3 coding sequence is TGTGCCAGCTCACCCCGACAGGGTGAGGACTTTGAAAAACTGTTTTTT. It is translated as CASSPRQGEDFEKLFF. Full variable domain (missing parts from reference TRBV18 and TRBJ1-4): NAGVMQNPRHLVRRRGQEARLRCSPMKGHSHVYWYRQLPEEGLKFMVYLQKENIIDESGMPKERFSAEFPKEGPSILRIQQVVRGDSAAYFCASSPRQGEDFEKLFFGSGTQLSVL.

This chain uses TRBV27 with TRBJ2-1, with a possible D match to TRBD2 (6 bases). The germline V and J ends were trimmed by 4 bases and 6 bases, with 19 bases remaining between them. The CDR3 consists of 16 residues. CDR1 is MNHEY and CDR2 is SMNVEV in the germline V gene (reference sequence). The DNA of the CDR3 is TGTGCCAGCAGTTCATCCCGGGACTCCCCGACCAATGAGCAGTTCTTC. As protein: CASSSSRDSPTNEQFF.

This chain connects TRBV30 to TRBJ2-7; 9 nucleotides agree with TRBD1. V was pared by 2 bases and J by 2 bases, with 4 bases of the junction left unmatched. The CDR3 extends over 14 amino acids. The germline V gene encodes CDR1 GTSNPN and CDR2 SVGIG (reference sequence). The CDR3 sequence is CAWSWGTGTYEQYF. The CDR3 coding sequence is TGTGCCTGGAGTTGGGGGACAGGGACCTACGAGCAGTACTTC.

The chain recombines TRBV6-5 with TRBJ1-2; 7 bases align to TRBD1. The junction had 10 bases not matched to a gene; V was cut back by 8 bases and J by 4 bases. The CDR3 spans 14 residues. Germline V CDR1 and CDR2: MNHEY, SVGAGI. The CDR3 DNA reads TGTGCCAGCGGAATAACAGGGGAGGCCTATGGCTACACCTTC. It is translated as CASGITGEAYGYTF.

The rearrangement uses TRBV2 and TRBJ1-2; 8 bases are a match to TRBD1. The trim removed 1 base at V and 2 bases at J, leaving 3 bases unmatched. This CDR3 contains 15 residues. Per the germline V gene, CDR1 is SNHLY and CDR2 is FYNNEI. CDR3 sequence reads: CASSEEQGANYGYTF. CDR3 bases: TGTGCCAGCAGTGAAGAGCAGGGGGCGAACTATGGCTACACCTTC. The variable domain in full, completed from reference TRBV2 and TRBJ1-2, reads EPEVTQTPSHQVTQMGQEVILRCVPISNHLYFYWYRQILGQKVEFLVSFYNNEISEKSEIFDDQFSVERPDGSNFTLKIRSTKLEDSAMYFCASSEEQGANYGYTFGSGTRLTVV.

The chain is built from TRBV7-9 and TRBJ2-1; TRBD1 might be the D (6 bases). The V gene's germline CDR1 is SEHNR and CDR2 FQNEAQ (reference sequence). The V gene lost 5 bases and the J gene lost 7 bases, with 18 bases spanning the gap. This CDR3 has 15 amino acids. CDR3 DNA: TGTGCCAGCAGCCTAGGGACACCACCGTGGAATGAGCAGTTCTTC. Residues: CASSLGTPPWNEQFF.

CDR3 protein: CASSDPGGEQFF. CDR3 bases: TGCGCCAGCAGTGACCCCGGGGGTGAGCAGTTCTTC. V usage is TRBV10-2 and J usage is TRBJ2-1, with a tentative D call TRBD2 (6 bases). V lost 3 bases and J lost 9, with 9 bases in between. This CDR3 has 12 residues. Germline-derived CDR1 and CDR2 are WSHSY and SAAADI.